One sample yielded the 10 T cell receptor beta chains listed below, sequenced in a study of OX40 agonist ivuxolimab in advanced cancers. Here immunoSEQ multiplex PCR was the method, and the copy in TCRdb shows in-frame clones only, minus some. Of 65,000 to 90,000 clones in the sample, around nine tenths were seen once. The sample consisted of CD4+ or CD8+ T cells sorted from blood, taken in a trial of the OX40 agonist ivuxolimab. The receptors shown here come from an adult with an advanced solid tumor such as melanoma, head and neck, liver or kidney cancer.

The chain employs TRBV4-3 and TRBJ2-4, with 7 bases identical to TRBD2. This CDR3 region has 15 residues. V dropped 0 bases and J dropped 9; count of bases not matched to a gene: 8. CDR1 and CDR2 (germline): LGHNA, YSLEER. Written as DNA, the CDR3 is TGCGCCAGCAGCCAAGATAACGGGGGGAAGAGCATTCAGTACTTC. It encodes CASSQDNGGKSIQYF.

This chain connects TRBV19 to TRBJ2-1; D is uncertain. Germline V lookup: CDR1 LNHDA, CDR2 SQIVND (reference sequence). The ends were cut back, 6 bases at V and 8 bases at J, with 8 bases in the middle. The CDR3 consists of 11 residues. Here the CDR3 reads CASSLLDEQFF. The DNA of the CDR3 is TGTGCCAGTAGCTTACTCGATGAGCAGTTCTTC.

The genes are TRBV7-2 and TRBJ2-4; weak D call: TRBD2 (6 bases). V was cut by 1 base and J by 4 bases, with 8 bases left in between. The CDR3 totals 14 residues. Germline-derived CDR1 and CDR2 are SGHTA and FQGNSA. The DNA for the CDR3 is TGTGCCAGCAGCTTAGGAAGCGGGAAAAACATTCAGTACTTC. Its protein is CASSLGSGKNIQYF.

The table lists this clone with a few counts. This chain uses TRBV6-1 with TRBJ2-7; the match to TRBD2 covers 9 bases. Germline V gene lookup returns CDR1 MNHNS and CDR2 SASEGT. This CDR3 is built from 13 residues. V lost 8 bases to trimming and J lost 1 base; unmatched junction nucleotides: 3. In DNA, the CDR3 is TGTGCCAGCGTTAGCGGGAGATCCTACGAGCAGTACTTC. Translated, it gives CASVSGRSYEQYF.

A single count supports this clone. The V gene is TRBV5-1, the J gene TRBJ2-5, with 10 nucleotides matching TRBD2. Germline V gene sequence: CDR1 SGHRS, CDR2 YFSETQ. The junction had 9 bases not matched to a gene; V was cut back by 0 bases and J by 1 base. This CDR3 is built from 18 residues. CDR3 in DNA: TGCGCCAGCAGCTTGGCAGGACTAGCGGACACCCTCCAAGAGACCCAGTACTTC. Protein: CASSLAGLADTLQETQYF.

CDR3 sequence reads: CSGGPRDTQYF. CDR3 bases: TGCAGTGGGGGGCCGAGAGATACGCAGTATTTT. The chain is built from TRBV20-1 and TRBJ2-3; D possibly corresponds to TRBD1 (6 bases). The CDR3 runs 11 residues. CDR1 and CDR2 from the germline V gene are DFQATT and SNEGSKA (reference sequence). The V gene lost 7 bases and the J gene lost 5 bases, with 10 bases spanning the gap.

This chain uses TRBV4-2 with TRBJ1-2; D uncertain. The CDR3 totals 15 residues. V was clipped by 4 bases and J by 8 bases, with 20 bases between them. Looked up from germline, CDR1 is LGHNA and CDR2 is YNFKEQ. The CDR3 DNA is TGTGCCAGCAGCCTCCTTCACGGGATTCCTGAAGGCTACACCTTC. It encodes CASSLLHGIPEGYTF.

This clone was recorded only once. CDR3 in DNA: TGTGCCAGCAGTACCGGCGGGGCGAACACTGAAGCTTTCTTT. This translates into CASSTGGANTEAFF. The rearrangement uses TRBV28 and TRBJ1-1; the D gene is possibly TRBD1 (5 bases). Trimming took off 5 bases at V and 1 base at J, with 11 bases between the two ends. The CDR3 runs 14 residues. Germline loops: CDR1 MDHEN, CDR2 SYDVKM. The full variable domain, with the rest looked up from reference TRBV28 and TRBJ1-1, is DVKVTQSSRYLVKRTGEKVFLECVQDMDHENMFWYRQDPGLGLRLIYFSYDVKMKEKGDIPEGYSVSREKKERFSLILESASTNQTSMYLCASSTGGANTEAFFGQGTRLTVV.

The gene calls are TRBV2 and TRBJ2-7; 7 nucleotides line up with TRBD1. The CDR3 contains 13 residues. The germline gives CDR1 SNHLY, CDR2 FYNNEI. V lost 3 bases, J lost 4 bases, and 3 bases stayed unmatched. The CDR3 region has the DNA TGTGCCAGCAGTGATGACAGGGCTTACGAGCAGTACTTC. This encodes CASSDDRAYEQYF.

The V call is TRBV5-6, the J call TRBJ1-5; D call uncertain. The germline V gene has CDR1 SGHDT and CDR2 YYEEEE. V shed 2 bases and J shed 3 bases, with 9 bases lying between them. The CDR3 contains 14 residues. CDR3 in amino acids: CASSLAGVNQPQHF. The CDR3 nucleotides are TGTGCCAGCAGCTTAGCAGGCGTCAATCAGCCCCAGCATTTT.